This T cell receptor beta chain derives from a study of T cells in Graves' hyperthyroidism and ophthalmopathy. The CDR3 regions of TCR beta were amplified from RNA transcripts. Using the HTBI primer set, a first-round RT-PCR was run on the TCR CDR3. Each CDR3 protein gets one entry after TCRdb re-called the multiplex PCR reads with MiXCR. The sample holds approximately 420,000 distinct CDR3 sequences, about 13% seen once. V lost 3 bases and J lost 4; bases outside the gene matches: 6. This CDR3 region has 13 residues. CDR1 DFQATT and CDR2 SNEGSKA come from the germline V gene (reference sequence). Many counts were recorded for this clonotype.

This sequence originates from a woman under 30 with Graves' hyperthyroidism. V and J are TRBV20-1 and TRBJ2-7; the match to TRBD1 covers 7 bases. Sequencing input: blood. CDR3 bases: TGCAGTGCTAGGAGAGGGACAGAATACGAGCAGTACTTC. Residues: CSARRGTEYEQYF.